The rows below give T cell receptor beta chains drawn from one sample of a study of shared clonotypes between healthy human individuals. Repertoires were generated with immunoSEQ multiplex PCR, while TCRdb's copy carries only in-frame clones and drops some. The sample shows millions of clones, 90% to 95% of them seen only once. Sequencing used naive CD8+ T cells from PBMCs. The receptors were sampled from a man between 18 and 29 years old in good health. Some clones in this sample may be carry-over from other donors' samples. The CDR3 runs from the conserved cysteine through the conserved F or W. D genes are given only for firm matches. Clone size is shown for a subset of rows, as once, few, many or a class of expanded clone.

TRBJ1-5 NA NA TRBV4-2 CASSLTSQLKRDQPQHF TGTGCCAGCAGCTTAACCTCCCAACTTAAAAGGGATCAGCCCCAGCATTTT
TRBJ2-1 NA TRBD2 TRBV15 CATSKALAGIPYNEQFF TGTGCCACCAGCAAAGCTCTAGCGGGAATTCCCTACAATGAGCAGTTCTTC
TRBJ2-7 NA TRBD2 TRBV4-1 CASSQDTSGRLEQYF TGCGCCAGCAGCCAAGATACTAGCGGCCGACTCGAGCAGTACTTC
TRBJ1-4 NA NA TRBV29-1 CSVEGGSTNEKLFF TGCAGCGTTGAGGGCGGATCAACTAATGAAAAACTGTTTTTT
TRBJ2-1 NA NA TRBV27 CASSLERRPYNEQFF TGTGCCAGCAGTTTGGAGCGACGGCCCTACAATGAGCAGTTCTTC
TRBJ2-1 NA NA TRBV7-3 CASSSEGGMNEQFF TGTGCCAGCAGCTCTGAGGGGGGGATGAATGAGCAGTTCTTC
TRBJ2-3 NA NA TRBV19 CASSRKGARVDTQYF TGTGCCAGTAGCCGGAAGGGTGCGAGGGTGGATACGCAGTATTTT
TRBJ2-2 NA NA TRBV7-9 CASSTGGEMTGELFF TGTGCCAGCAGCACGGGCGGAGAAATGACCGGGGAGCTGTTTTTT
TRBJ2-1 NA NA TRBV5-5 CASTFSGNEQFF TGTGCCAGCACCTTCTCTGGCAATGAGCAGTTCTTC
TRBJ2-1 NA TRBD2 TRBV7-6 CASSPLTSGSPYNEQFF TGTGCCAGCAGCCCACTCACTAGCGGGAGCCCCTACAATGAGCAGTTCTTC
TRBJ2-2 NA NA TRBV23-1 CASSEPGARTGELFF TGCGCCAGCAGTGAGCCCGGGGCGAGGACCGGGGAGCTGTTTTTT
TRBJ1-4 NA TRBD1 TRBV9 CASSGRQGEEKLFF TGTGCCAGCAGCGGGAGACAGGGGGAAGAAAAACTGTTTTTT
TRBJ2-7 NA NA TRBV7-8 CASSFENGPSYEQYF TGTGCCAGCAGCTTCGAAAACGGCCCTTCCTACGAGCAGTACTTC
TRBJ2-7 NA NA TRBV21-1 CASSKESLRKAGDSTEQYF TGTGCCAGCAGCAAAGAATCGCTCCGGAAGGCGGGAGATTCGACCGAGCAGTACTTC
TRBJ2-2 NA NA TRBV4-3 CASSQGQRTGELFF TGCGCCAGCAGCCAAGGACAGCGAACCGGGGAGCTGTTTTTT
TRBJ2-7 NA TRBD1 TRBV5-6 CASSWGQGWYEQYF TGTGCCAGCAGCTGGGGACAGGGTTGGTACGAGCAGTACTTC
TRBJ2-7 NA NA TRBV4-1 CASSQDTENYEQYF TGCGCCAGCAGCCAAGACACAGAGAACTACGAGCAGTACTTC
TRBJ2-1 NA NA TRBV7-9 CASNPVGGYNEQFF TGTGCCAGCAACCCGGTGGGGGGCTACAATGAGCAGTTCTTC
TRBJ2-7 NA NA TRBV5-1 CASSLNGVSEQYF TGCGCCAGCAGCTTGAATGGGGTAAGCGAGCAGTACTTC
TRBJ2-5 once NA TRBV6-5 CATRDSTSQETQYF TGTGCCACCCGGGACTCGACAAGCCAAGAGACCCAGTACTTC